The 19 T cell receptor beta chains presented below share a single source sample, sequenced in a study of T cell repertoires in aging, cancer and after chemotherapy (dated by TCRdb to between 2018 and 2020). Genomic DNA extracted from peripheral blood, rather than sorted cells or RNA, was used as the source for amplification of TCR beta rearrangements. Sequencing was performed on an Illumina MiSeq. Rearranged TRB sequences spanning V, D and J segments were amplified in a multiplex touch-down PCR with a mixed TRB-A/B primer pool. TCRdb trimmed the raw reads at Q25, called clones with MiXCR and kept productive beta chains. Each entry is one CDR3 protein sequence, shown with its most common DNA and genes. This sample gives 4,000 to 4,500 distinct CDR3 sequences in total; roughly 25% of them show up just once. About 14% of the sample is in the top ten clones. Sequencing was done on a sample of blood. These receptors were collected from a human donor with a solid tumor.

This clonotype is medium-sized. The CDR3 spells CASSIEGASSYEQYF. As DNA, the CDR3 is TGTGCCAGTAGTATAGAAGGGGCCAGCTCCTACGAGCAGTACTTC. The V gene is TRBV19, the J gene TRBJ2-7, with D maybe TRBD1 (5 bases). CDR3 length: 15 amino acids. Germline CDR1 LNHDA, CDR2 SQIVND (reference sequence). The ends were cut back, 0 bases at V and 0 bases at J, with 9 bases in the middle.

In this sample, this clonotype turned up a few times. The J gene is TRBJ1-5, the V gene TRBV5-4, with 8 bases lining up with TRBD1. V shed 4 bases and J 7 bases; nucleotides not matched to a gene: 4. Germline V CDR1 and CDR2: SGHNT, YYREEE (reference sequence). The CDR3 consists of 13 residues. CDR3 loop: CASSPGGRQPQHF. CDR3 sequence (DNA): TGTGCCAGCAGCCCAGGGGGCCGACAGCCCCAGCATTTT.

The chain links TRBV6-5 to TRBJ2-7; 12 bases agree with TRBD2. V was clipped by 5 bases and J by 5 bases; unmatched bases: 1. The CDR3 has 13 residues. Germline V lookup: CDR1 MNHEY, CDR2 SVGAGI. The CDR3 spells CASSGLAGNEQYF. The CDR3 DNA is TGTGCCAGCAGTGGACTAGCGGGAAACGAGCAGTACTTC.

This clonotype is classed as medium-sized. V is TRBV7-9 and J is TRBJ2-2, with TRBD2 identical over 7 bases. The V gene's germline CDR1 is SEHNR and CDR2 FQNEAQ (reference sequence). This CDR3 region has 17 residues. V was clipped by 1 base and J by 0 bases; unmatched bases: 5. The CDR3 sequence: CASSLVGGLANTGELFF. DNA for the CDR3: TGTGCCAGCAGCTTAGTAGGTGGACTAGCGAACACCGGGGAGCTGTTTTTT.

This clonotype is judged medium-sized. The chain is built from TRBV5-1 and TRBJ2-7; D might be TRBD1 or TRBD2, each matching 5 bases. V was trimmed by 2 bases and J by 1 base, leaving 10 bases between them. The CDR3 runs 14 residues. Germline CDR1 SGHRS, CDR2 YFSETQ. In nucleotides, the CDR3 is TGCGCCAGCAGCTTCCGGGACGGATCCTACGAGCAGTACTTC. This translates into CASSFRDGSYEQYF.

By share, this clonotype ranks as medium-sized. V is TRBV20-1 and J is TRBJ2-5; the D gene is possibly TRBD2 (5 bases). The V end lost 5 bases, the J end lost 5 bases, and 12 bases lay between the germline ends. Germline V gives CDR1 DFQATT, CDR2 SNEGSKA (reference sequence). This CDR3 has 12 residues. CDR3: CSADGDWETQYF. Written as DNA, the CDR3 is TGCAGTGCTGACGGGGATTGGGAGACCCAGTACTTC.

V gene TRBV6-5 combines with J gene TRBJ2-5; maybe TRBD1 (5 bases). This CDR3 region has 14 residues. The germline gives CDR1 MNHEY, CDR2 SVGAGI. V gave up 5 bases and J gave up 2 bases, with 12 bases separating them. CDR3 residues: CASSETDPQETQYF. The CDR3 coding sequence is TGTGCCAGCAGTGAGACAGATCCACAAGAGACCCAGTACTTC.

The chain joins TRBV12-3 or TRBV12-4 to TRBJ1-1; D possibly corresponds to TRBD1 (5 bases). The V end lost 6 bases, the J end lost 0 bases, and 23 bases lay between the germline ends. This CDR3 is built from 18 residues. The CDR3 coding sequence is TGTGCCAGCAGCCCCCTCGGGTGGGGGTTATCATTGAACACTGAAGCTTTCTTT. Translated: CASSPLGWGLSLNTEAFF.

This clonotype was observed a handful of times. V is TRBV6-5 and J is TRBJ1-3, with 8 bases lining up with TRBD1. Trimming removed 6 bases from V and 2 bases from J; junction bases left unmatched: 3. Germline CDR1 is MNHEY and CDR2 is SVGAGI. The CDR3 runs to 14 residues. The CDR3 is CASRLTGAGNTIYF. The CDR3, as DNA: TGTGCCAGCAGACTGACAGGGGCTGGAAACACCATATATTTT.

This clonotype was seen more than once but under ten times. The rearrangement uses TRBV7-2 and TRBJ2-3; TRBD2 matches at 9 bases. V was pared by 3 bases and J by 1 base, with 17 bases of the junction left unmatched. The CDR3 consists of 20 residues. Germline V gene data show CDR1 as SGHTA and CDR2 as FQGNSA. CDR3 sequence reads: CASSLGLAGGGGDGTDTQYF. In DNA form, the CDR3 reads TGTGCCAGCAGCTTGGGACTAGCAGGGGGGGGGGGAGATGGCACAGATACGCAGTATTTT.

This clonotype has only a few counts. The chain recombines TRBV5-1 with TRBJ2-7; 7 nucleotides agree with TRBD2. The V segment lost 0 bases and the J segment 0 bases; nucleotides outside the gene matches: 3. Per the germline V gene, CDR1 is SGHRS and CDR2 is YFSETQ. This CDR3 is 15 amino acids long. In nucleotides, the CDR3 is TGCGCCAGCAGCTTGGTGGGCGGGAGCTCCTACGAGCAGTACTTC. Its translation: CASSLVGGSSYEQYF.

The chain joins TRBV12-3 or TRBV12-4 to TRBJ2-1; no reliable D call. This CDR3 spans 16 amino acids. V was cut by 5 bases and J by 2 bases, with 16 bases left in between. Here the CDR3 reads CASSEAPVAPYNEQFF. Written as DNA, the CDR3 is TGTGCCAGCAGTGAAGCGCCGGTCGCTCCCTACAATGAGCAGTTCTTC.

Judged by abundance, this clonotype is medium-sized (0.01 to 0.1%). The chain uses TRBV7-9 and TRBJ2-5; D is undetermined. This CDR3 has 14 amino acids. Germline CDR1 reads SEHNR; CDR2 reads FQNEAQ (reference sequence). V was shortened by 0 bases and J by 5 bases, with 10 bases between the two germline ends. The CDR3 bases are TGTGCCAGCAGCTTAGCAGGGAACGGGGAGACCCAGTACTTC. This encodes CASSLAGNGETQYF.

By share, this clonotype ranks as medium-sized. The chain is built from TRBV5-1 and TRBJ1-2; 9 bases agree with TRBD1. Germline loops: CDR1 SGHRS, CDR2 YFSETQ. V was pared by 0 bases and J by 3 bases, with 0 bases of the junction left unmatched. This CDR3 comprises 14 residues. DNA of the CDR3: TGCGCCAGCAGCTTGGGGGACAGGGACTATGGCTACACCTTC. Protein: CASSLGDRDYGYTF.

The chain combines TRBV20-1 with TRBJ2-1; 11 positions agree with TRBD2. Germline values: CDR1 DFQATT, CDR2 SNEGSKA (reference sequence). This CDR3 region has 18 residues. Trimming took 0 bases from V and 4 from J; bases not matched to a gene: 11. For the CDR3, the DNA is TGCAGTGCTAGAGATCTCGGGCCCGGGACTAGCGGATACAATGAGCAGTTCTTC. Translated, it gives CSARDLGPGTSGYNEQFF.

This clonotype is labeled as medium-sized. The chain joins TRBV10-3 to TRBJ2-1, with 10 nucleotides matching TRBD2. Looked up from germline, CDR1 is ENHRY and CDR2 is SYGVKD. The CDR3 totals 18 residues. The J segment lost 1 base and the V segment lost 6 bases, leaving 12 bases of the junction unmatched. The DNA of the CDR3 is TGTGCCATCAGCCCGCCGACTAGCGGGCACCGTTCCTACAATGAGCAGTTCTTC. This translates into CAISPPTSGHRSYNEQFF.

The genes are TRBV30 and TRBJ2-7, with TRBD2 matching over 11 bases. Germline loops: CDR1 GTSNPN, CDR2 SVGIG (reference sequence). This CDR3 has 14 residues. V was pared by 2 bases and J by 7 bases, with 7 bases of the junction left unmatched. The CDR3 sequence is CAWSTGLAAHEQYF. Written as DNA, the CDR3 is TGTGCCTGGAGTACGGGACTAGCGGCGCATGAGCAGTACTTC.

The chain employs TRBV6-5 and TRBJ1-1; D may be TRBD1 (6 bases). CDR1 and CDR2 from the germline V gene are MNHEY and SVGAGI. This CDR3 comprises 16 residues. Trimming took 5 bases from V and 0 from J, leaving 16 bases between them. The CDR3 DNA sequence: TGTGCCAGCAGTCCTTCCCCGGGACAAGTGAACACTGAAGCTTTCTTT. Translating it yields CASSPSPGQVNTEAFF.

By sample share, this clonotype is medium-sized. This chain connects TRBV30 to TRBJ2-7, with D possibly being TRBD2 (6 bases). The germline gives CDR1 GTSNPN, CDR2 SVGIG (reference sequence). V gave up 2 bases and J gave up 1 base, with 12 bases separating them. The CDR3 contains 14 residues. The CDR3 DNA reads as TGTGCCTGGAGTCGTGGGGGGAATTCCTACGAGCAGTACTTC. As protein: CAWSRGGNSYEQYF.